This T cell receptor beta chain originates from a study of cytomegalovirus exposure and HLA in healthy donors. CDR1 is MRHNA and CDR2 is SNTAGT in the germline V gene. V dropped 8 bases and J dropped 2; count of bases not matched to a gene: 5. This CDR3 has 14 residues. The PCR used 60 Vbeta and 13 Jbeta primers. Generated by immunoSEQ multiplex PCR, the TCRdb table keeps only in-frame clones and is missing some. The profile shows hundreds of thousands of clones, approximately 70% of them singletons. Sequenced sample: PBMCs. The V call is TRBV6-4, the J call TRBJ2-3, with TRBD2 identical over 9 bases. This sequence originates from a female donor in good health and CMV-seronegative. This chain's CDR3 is CASGAGGSTDTQYF. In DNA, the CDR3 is TGTGCCAGCGGAGCGGGAGGTTCCACAGATACGCAGTATTTT.